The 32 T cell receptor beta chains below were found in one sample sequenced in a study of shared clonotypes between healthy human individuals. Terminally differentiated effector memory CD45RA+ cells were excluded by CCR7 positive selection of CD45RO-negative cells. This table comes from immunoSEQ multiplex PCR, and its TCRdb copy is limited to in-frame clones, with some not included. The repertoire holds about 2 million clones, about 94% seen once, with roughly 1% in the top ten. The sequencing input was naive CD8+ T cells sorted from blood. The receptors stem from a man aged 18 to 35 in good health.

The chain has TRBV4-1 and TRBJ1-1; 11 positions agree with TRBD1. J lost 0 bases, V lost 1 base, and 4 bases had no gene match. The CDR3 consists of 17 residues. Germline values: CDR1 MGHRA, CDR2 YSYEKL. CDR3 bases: TGCGCCAGCAGCCAAGGGACAGGGGGCCTTATGAACACTGAAGCTTTCTTT. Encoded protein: CASSQGTGGLMNTEAFF.

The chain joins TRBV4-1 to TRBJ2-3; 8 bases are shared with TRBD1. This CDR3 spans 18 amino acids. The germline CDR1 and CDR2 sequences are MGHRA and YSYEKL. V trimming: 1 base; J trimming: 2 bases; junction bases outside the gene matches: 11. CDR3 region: CASSQVPGQGKDTDTQYF. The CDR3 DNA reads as TGCGCCAGCAGCCAAGTACCCGGACAGGGTAAGGACACAGATACGCAGTATTTT.

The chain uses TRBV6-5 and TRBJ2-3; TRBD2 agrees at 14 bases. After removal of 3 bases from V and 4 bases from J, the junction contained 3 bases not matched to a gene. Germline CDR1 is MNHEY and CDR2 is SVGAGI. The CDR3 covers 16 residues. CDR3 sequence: CASSYGLAGGADTQYF. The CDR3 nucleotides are TGTGCCAGCAGTTATGGACTAGCGGGGGGCGCAGATACGCAGTATTTT.

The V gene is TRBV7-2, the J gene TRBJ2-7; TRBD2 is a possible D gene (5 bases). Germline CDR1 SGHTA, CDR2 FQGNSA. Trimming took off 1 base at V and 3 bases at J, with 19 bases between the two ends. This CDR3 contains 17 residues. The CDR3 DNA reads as TGTGCCAGCAGCTTAGATCCCCCTAGCTCCTTACTCTACGAGCAGTACTTC. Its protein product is CASSLDPPSSLLYEQYF.

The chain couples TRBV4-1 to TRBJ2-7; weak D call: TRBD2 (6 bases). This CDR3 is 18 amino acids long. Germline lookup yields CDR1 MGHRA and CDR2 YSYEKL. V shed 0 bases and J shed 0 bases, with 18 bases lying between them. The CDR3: CASSQEYLGGDLSYEQYF. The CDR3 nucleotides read TGCGCCAGCAGCCAAGAGTACTTAGGCGGGGACCTCTCCTACGAGCAGTACTTC.

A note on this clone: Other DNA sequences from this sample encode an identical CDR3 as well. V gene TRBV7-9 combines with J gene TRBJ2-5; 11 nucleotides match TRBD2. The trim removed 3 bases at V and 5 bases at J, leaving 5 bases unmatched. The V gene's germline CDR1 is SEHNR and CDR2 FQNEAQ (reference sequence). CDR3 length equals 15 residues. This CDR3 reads CASSLVAGGPETQYF. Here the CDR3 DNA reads TGTGCCAGCAGCTTGGTAGCGGGGGGGCCGGAGACCCAGTACTTC.

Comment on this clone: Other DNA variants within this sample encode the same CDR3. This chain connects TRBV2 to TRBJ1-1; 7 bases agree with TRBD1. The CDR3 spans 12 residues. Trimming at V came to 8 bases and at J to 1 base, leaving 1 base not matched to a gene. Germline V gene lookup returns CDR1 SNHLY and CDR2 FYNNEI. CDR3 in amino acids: CASRQGNTEAFF. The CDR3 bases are TGTGCCAGCCGACAGGGGAACACTGAAGCTTTCTTT.

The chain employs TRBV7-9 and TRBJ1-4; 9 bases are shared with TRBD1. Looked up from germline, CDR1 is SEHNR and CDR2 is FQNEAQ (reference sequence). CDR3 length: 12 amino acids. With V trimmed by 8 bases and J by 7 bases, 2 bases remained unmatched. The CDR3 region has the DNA TGTGCCAGCGAGGACAGGGGTGAAAAACTGTTTTTT. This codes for CASEDRGEKLFF. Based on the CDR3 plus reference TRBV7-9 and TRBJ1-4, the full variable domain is DTGVSQNPRHKITKRGQNVTFRCDPISEHNRLYWYRQTLGQGPEFLTYFQNEAQLEKSRLLSDRFSAERPKGSFSTLEIQRTEQGDSAMYLCASEDRGEKLFFGSGTQLSVL.

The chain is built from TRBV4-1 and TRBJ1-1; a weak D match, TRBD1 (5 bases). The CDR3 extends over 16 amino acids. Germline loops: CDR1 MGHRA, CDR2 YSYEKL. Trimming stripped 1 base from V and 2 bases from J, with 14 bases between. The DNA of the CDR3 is TGCGCCAGCAGCCAAGCACAAGGGGCCTTAAACACTGAAGCTTTCTTT. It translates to CASSQAQGALNTEAFF.

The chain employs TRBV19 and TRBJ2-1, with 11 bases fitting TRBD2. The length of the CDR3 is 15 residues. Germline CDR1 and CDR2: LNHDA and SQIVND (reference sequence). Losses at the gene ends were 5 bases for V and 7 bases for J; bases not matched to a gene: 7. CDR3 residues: CASSDSGGAFNEQFF. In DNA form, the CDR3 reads TGTGCCAGTAGTGATAGCGGGGGGGCCTTTAATGAGCAGTTCTTC.

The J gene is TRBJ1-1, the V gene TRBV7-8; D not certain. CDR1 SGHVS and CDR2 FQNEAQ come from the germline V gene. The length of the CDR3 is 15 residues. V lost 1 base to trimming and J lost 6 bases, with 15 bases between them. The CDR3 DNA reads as TGTGCCAGCAGCTTAGTGTCAGTTGTTCCGCCTGAAGCTTTCTTT. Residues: CASSLVSVVPPEAFF.

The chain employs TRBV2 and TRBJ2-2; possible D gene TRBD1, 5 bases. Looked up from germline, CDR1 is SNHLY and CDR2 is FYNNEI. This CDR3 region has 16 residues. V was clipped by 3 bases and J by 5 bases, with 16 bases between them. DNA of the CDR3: TGTGCCAGCAGTGATCCTTGGCAGGGAAGGACCGGGGAGCTGTTTTTT. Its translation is CASSDPWQGRTGELFF.

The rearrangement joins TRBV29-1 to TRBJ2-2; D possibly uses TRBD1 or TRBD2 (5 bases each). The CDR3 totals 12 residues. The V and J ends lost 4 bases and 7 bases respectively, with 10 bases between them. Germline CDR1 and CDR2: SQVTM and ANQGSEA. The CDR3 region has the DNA TGCAGCGTTGCCAGGGAGAACGGGGAGCTGTTTTTT. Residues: CSVARENGELFF.

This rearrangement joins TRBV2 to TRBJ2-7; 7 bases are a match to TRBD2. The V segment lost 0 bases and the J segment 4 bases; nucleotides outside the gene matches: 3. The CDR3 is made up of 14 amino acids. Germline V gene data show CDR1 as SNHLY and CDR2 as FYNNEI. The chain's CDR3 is CASSEAWRGYEQYF. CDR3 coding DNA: TGTGCCAGCAGTGAAGCGTGGCGGGGGTACGAGCAGTACTTC. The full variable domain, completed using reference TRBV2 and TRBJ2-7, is EPEVTQTPSHQVTQMGQEVILRCVPISNHLYFYWYRQILGQKVEFLVSFYNNEISEKSEIFDDQFSVERPDGSNFTLKIRSTKLEDSAMYFCASSEAWRGYEQYFGPGTRLTVT.

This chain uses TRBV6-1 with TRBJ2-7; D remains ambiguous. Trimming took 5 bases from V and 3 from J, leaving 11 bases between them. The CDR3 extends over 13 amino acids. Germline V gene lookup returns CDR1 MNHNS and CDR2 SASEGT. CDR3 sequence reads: CASSLGTDYEQYF. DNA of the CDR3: TGTGCCAGCAGTTTGGGCACCGACTACGAGCAGTACTTC.

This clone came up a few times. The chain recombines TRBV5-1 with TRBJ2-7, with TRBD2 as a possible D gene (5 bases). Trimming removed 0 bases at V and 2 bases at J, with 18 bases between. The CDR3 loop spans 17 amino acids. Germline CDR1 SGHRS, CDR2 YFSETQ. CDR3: CASSLDGAGRSTYEQYF. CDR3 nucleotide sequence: TGCGCCAGCAGCTTGGATGGTGCGGGCAGATCCACCTACGAGCAGTACTTC.

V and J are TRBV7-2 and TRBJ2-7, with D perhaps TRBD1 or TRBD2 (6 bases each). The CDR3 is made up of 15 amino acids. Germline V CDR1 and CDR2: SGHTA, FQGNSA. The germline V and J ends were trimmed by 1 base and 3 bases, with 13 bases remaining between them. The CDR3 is CASSLGGASLYEQYF. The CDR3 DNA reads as TGTGCCAGCAGCTTAGGGGGGGCTTCCCTCTACGAGCAGTACTTC.

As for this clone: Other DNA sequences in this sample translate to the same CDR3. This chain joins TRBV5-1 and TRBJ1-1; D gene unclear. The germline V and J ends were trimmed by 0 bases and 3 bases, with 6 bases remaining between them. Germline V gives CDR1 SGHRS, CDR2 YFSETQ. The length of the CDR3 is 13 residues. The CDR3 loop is CASSLAGDTEAFF. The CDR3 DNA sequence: TGCGCCAGCAGCTTGGCCGGTGACACTGAAGCTTTCTTT.

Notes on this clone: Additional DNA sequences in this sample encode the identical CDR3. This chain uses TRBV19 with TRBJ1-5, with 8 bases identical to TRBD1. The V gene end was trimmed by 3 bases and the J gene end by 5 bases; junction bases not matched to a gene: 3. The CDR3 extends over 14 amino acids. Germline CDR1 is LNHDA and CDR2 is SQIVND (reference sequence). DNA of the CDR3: TGTGCCAGTAGTATCCGGGACAGGTATCAGCCCCAGCATTTT. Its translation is CASSIRDRYQPQHF.

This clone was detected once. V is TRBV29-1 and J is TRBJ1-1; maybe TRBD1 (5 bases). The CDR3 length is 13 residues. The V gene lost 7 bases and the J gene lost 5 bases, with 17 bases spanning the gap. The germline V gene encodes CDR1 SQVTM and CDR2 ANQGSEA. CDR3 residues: CSAGPGFRTEAFF. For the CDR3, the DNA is TGCAGCGCCGGACCAGGGTTCCGGACTGAAGCTTTCTTT.

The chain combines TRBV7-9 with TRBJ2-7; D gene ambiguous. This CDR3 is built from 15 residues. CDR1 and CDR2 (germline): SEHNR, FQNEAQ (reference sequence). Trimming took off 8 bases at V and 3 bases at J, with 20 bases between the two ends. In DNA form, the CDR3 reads TGTGCCAGCCCTCCCTCTGACGGCTCAAACTACGAGCAGTACTTC. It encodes CASPPSDGSNYEQYF.

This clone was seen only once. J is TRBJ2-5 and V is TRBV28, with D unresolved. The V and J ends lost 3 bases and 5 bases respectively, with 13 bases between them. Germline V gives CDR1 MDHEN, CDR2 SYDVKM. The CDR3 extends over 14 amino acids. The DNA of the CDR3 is TGTGCCAGCAGTTTCGTTATGATGTCGGAGACCCAGTACTTC. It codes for CASSFVMMSETQYF.

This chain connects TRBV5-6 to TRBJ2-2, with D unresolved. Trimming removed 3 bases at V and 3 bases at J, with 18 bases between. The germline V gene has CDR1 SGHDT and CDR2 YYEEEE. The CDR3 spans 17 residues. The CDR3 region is CASSYPKLDLHTGELFF. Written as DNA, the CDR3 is TGTGCCAGCAGCTACCCAAAACTGGATCTGCACACCGGGGAGCTGTTTTTT.

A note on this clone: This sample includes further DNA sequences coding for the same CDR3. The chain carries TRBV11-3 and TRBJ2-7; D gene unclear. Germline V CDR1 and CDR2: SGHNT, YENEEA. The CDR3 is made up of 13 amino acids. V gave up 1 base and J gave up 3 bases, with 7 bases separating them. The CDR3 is CASSLGAGYEQYF. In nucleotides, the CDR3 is TGTGCCAGCAGCTTAGGTGCTGGCTACGAGCAGTACTTC.

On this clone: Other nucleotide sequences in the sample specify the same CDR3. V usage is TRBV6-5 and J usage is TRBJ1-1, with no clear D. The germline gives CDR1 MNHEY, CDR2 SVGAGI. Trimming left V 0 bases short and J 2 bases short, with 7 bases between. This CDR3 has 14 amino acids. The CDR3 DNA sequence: TGTGCCAGCAGTTACTCCCCCCGAAACACTGAAGCTTTCTTT. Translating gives CASSYSPRNTEAFF.

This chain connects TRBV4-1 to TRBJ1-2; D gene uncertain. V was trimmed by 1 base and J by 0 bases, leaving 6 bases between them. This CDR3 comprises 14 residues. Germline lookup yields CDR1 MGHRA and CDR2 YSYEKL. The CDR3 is CASSQVAANYGYTF. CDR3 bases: TGCGCCAGCAGCCAAGTGGCAGCTAACTATGGCTACACCTTC.

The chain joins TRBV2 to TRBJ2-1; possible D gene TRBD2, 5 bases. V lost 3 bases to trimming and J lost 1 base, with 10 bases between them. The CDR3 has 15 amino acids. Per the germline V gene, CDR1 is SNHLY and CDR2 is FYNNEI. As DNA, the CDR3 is TGTGCCAGCAGTGATGACGGGGTGTCCTACAATGAGCAGTTCTTC. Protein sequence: CASSDDGVSYNEQFF.

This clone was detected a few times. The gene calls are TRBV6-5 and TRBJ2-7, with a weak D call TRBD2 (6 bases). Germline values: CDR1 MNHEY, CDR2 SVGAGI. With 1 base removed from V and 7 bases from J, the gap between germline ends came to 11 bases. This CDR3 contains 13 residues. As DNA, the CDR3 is TGTGCCAGCAGTTACTTCACGGGAGAAGAGCAGTACTTC. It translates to CASSYFTGEEQYF.

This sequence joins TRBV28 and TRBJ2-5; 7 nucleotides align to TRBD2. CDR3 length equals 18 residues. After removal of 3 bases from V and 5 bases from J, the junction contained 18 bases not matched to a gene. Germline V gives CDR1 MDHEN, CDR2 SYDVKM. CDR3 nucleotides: TGTGCCAGCAGTTTTGTGGGCACGGGAGGCCTCCTGTGGGAGACCCAGTACTTC. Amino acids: CASSFVGTGGLLWETQYF.

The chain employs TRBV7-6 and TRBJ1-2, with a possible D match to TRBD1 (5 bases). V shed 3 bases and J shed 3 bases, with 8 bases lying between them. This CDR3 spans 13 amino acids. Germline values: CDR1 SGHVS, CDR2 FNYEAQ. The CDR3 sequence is CASSLVQDYGYTF. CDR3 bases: TGTGCCAGCAGCTTGGTACAGGACTATGGCTACACCTTC.

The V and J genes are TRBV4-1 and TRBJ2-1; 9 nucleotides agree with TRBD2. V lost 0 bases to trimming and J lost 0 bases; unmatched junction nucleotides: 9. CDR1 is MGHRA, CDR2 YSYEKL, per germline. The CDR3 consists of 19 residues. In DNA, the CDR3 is TGCGCCAGCAGCCAAGAGGGACTAGCTTTTTTGAGCTCCTACAATGAGCAGTTCTTC. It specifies CASSQEGLAFLSSYNEQFF.

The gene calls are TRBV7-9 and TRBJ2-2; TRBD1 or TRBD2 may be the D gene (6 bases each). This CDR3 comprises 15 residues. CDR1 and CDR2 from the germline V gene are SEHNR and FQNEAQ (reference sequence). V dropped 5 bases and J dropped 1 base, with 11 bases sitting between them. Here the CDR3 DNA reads TGTGCCAGCAGCCCGGAGGGGGTGAACACCGGGGAGCTGTTTTTT. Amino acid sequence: CASSPEGVNTGELFF.